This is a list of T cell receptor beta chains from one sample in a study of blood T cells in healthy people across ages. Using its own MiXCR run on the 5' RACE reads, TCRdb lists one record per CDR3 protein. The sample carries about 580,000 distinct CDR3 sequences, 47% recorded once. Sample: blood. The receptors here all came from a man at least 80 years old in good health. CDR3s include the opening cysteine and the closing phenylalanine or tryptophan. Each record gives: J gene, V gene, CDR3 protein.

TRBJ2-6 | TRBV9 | CASSQSLPGANVLTF
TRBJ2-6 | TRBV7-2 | CASSLNSGANVLTF
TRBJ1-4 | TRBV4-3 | CASSPPGGLGEKLFF
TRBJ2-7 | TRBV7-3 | CASSLSEDVNPYEQYF
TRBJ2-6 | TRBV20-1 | CSVSTGGDSGANVLTF
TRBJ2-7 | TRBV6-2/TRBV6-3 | CASSLSGVLEAQYF
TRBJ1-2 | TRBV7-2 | CASSNPGKGGTGYTF
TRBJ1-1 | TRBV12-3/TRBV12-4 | CASSKDPWGAEAFF
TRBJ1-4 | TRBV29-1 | CSVVGGNEKLFF
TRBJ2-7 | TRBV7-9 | CASSPLRTQREVDEQYF
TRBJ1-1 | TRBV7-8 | CASSPGQGGLNTEAFF
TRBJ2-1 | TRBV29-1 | CSVESRAGDEQFF
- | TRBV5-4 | CASRVDFLYNEQYF
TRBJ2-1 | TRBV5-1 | CASSSKASGAHNEQFF
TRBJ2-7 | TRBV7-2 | CASSPLRQGAYEQYF
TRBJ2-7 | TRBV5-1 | CASSFQGRGEQYF
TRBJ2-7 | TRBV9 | CASSGLADLEQYF
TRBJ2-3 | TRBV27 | CASSPGRFTDTQYF
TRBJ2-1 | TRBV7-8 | CASSLLSSGSYNEQFF
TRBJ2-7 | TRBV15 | CATSRYEQYF
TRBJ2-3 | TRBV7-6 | CTSSFTGTDTQYF
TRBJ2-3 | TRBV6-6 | CASSYRDGTDTRYF
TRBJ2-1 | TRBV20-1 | CSALLAGGPSGEQFF
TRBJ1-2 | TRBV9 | CASSVDHRGNSGYTF
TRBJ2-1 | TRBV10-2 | CASATGPYNEQFF
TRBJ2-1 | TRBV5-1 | CASSLFTTDEQFF
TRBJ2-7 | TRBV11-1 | CASSPDSFYEQYF
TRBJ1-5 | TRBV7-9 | CASSLDLSNQPQHF
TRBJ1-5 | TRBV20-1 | CSARDPKGSNQPQHF
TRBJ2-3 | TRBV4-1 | CASSQAGRLTDTQYF